This TCR beta chain was captured in a study of CXCR3-negative and CXCR3-positive naive CD8 T cells. Concerning this clonotype: What it binds is unknown.

The V gene's germline CDR1 is SEHNR and CDR2 FQNEAQ (reference sequence). This CDR3 contains 15 residues. The sorting of each CD8+ T cell subset was done in triplicate, at roughly 310,000 cells each. Researchers prepared the TRB cDNA libraries using 5' RACE with UMI labels. TCRdb processed the 5' RACE reads again and assigns one entry to each CDR3 protein, with no DNA. Here the sample table reports about 150,000 distinct CDR3 sequences. Study-wide results and caveats: CXCR3-positive naive cells had more hydrophobic TRB CDR3s than CXCR3-negative naive cells.

The sample was naive CXCR3+ CD8+ T cells from blood. Subset defined: CD45RO-CCR7+CD27+CD95- naive CD8+ T cells expressing CXCR3 (TNR3+). J is TRBJ2-5 and V is TRBV7-9; as DNA is missing, the TRBD2 call by TCRdb cannot be tested. This clonotype was sampled from a human donor in good health. Some clones in this sample may be carry-over from other donors' samples. The CDR3 loop reads CASSPVREREETQYF.